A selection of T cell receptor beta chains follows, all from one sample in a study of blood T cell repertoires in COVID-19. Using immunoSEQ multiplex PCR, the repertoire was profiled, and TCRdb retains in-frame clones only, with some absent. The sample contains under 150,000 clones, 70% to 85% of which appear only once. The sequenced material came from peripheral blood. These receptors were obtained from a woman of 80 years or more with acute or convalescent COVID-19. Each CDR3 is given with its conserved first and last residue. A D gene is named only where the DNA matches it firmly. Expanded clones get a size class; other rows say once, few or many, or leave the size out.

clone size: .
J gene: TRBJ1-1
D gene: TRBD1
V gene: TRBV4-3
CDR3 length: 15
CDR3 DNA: TGCGCCAGCAGCCCCGGACAGGGGGCGCTGGGTGAAGCTTTCTTT
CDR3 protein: CASSPGQGALGEAFF

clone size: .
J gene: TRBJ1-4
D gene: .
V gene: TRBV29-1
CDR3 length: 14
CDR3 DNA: TGCAGCGTTGAAGTCGGGAACAGGGAGGAAAAACTGTTTTTT
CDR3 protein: CSVEVGNREEKLFF

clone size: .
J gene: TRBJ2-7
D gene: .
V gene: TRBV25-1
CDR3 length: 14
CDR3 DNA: TGTGCCAGCAGTGATTCTGACAGACCTAAGGAGCAGTACTTC
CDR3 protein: CASSDSDRPKEQYF

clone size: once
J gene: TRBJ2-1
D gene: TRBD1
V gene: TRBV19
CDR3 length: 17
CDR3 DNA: TGTGCCAGTAGTATGCCCTCCGGGACAGGGATGATAAATGAGCAGTTCTTC
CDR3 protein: CASSMPSGTGMINEQFF

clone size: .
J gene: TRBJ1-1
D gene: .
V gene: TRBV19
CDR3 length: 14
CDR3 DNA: TGTGCCAGTAGTATATACGGAGAAAACACTGAAGCTTTCTTT
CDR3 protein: CASSIYGENTEAFF

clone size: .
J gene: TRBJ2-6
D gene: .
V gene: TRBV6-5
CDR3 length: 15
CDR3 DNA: TGTGCCACAACCTACAGCATCGCTGGGGCCAACGTCCTGACTTTC
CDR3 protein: CATTYSIAGANVLTF

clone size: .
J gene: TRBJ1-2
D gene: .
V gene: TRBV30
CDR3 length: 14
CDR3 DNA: TGTGCCTGGACAGGGCAACTCCTTAACTATGGCTACACCTTC
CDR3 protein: CAWTGQLLNYGYTF

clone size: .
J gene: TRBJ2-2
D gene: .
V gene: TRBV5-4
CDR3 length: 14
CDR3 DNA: TGTGCCAGCAGCTTGTATCAGGGGAGCGGGGAGCTGTTTTTT
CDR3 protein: CASSLYQGSGELFF

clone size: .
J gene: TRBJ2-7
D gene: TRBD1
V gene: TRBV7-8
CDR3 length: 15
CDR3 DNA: TGTGCCAGCAGCTTAACGACAGGGCCTTCCTACGAGCAGTACTTC
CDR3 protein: CASSLTTGPSYEQYF

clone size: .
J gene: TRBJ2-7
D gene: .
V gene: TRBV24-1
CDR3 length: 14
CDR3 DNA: TGTGCCACCAGTGATTTGCTCAGTACCTACGAGCAGTACTTC
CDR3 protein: CATSDLLSTYEQYF

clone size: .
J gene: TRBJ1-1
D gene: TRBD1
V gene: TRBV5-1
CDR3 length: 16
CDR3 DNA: TGCGCCAGCAGCATACCCCGGGACAGGGGGGACACTGAAGCTTTCTTT
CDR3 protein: CASSIPRDRGDTEAFF

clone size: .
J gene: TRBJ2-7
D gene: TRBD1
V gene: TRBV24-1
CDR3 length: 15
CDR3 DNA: TGTGCCACCAGTACCCCCCGGGACAGGGCCTACGAGCAGTACTTC
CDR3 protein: CATSTPRDRAYEQYF

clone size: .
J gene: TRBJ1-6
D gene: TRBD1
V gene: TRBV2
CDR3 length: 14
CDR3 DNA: TGTGCCAGCACCTACAGGGGGATAGTTTCACCCCTCCACTTT
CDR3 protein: CASTYRGIVSPLHF

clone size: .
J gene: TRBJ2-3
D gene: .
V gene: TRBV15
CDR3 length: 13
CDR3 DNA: TGTGCCACCAGCAGAGATGGCCCAGATACGCAGTATTTT
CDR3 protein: CATSRDGPDTQYF

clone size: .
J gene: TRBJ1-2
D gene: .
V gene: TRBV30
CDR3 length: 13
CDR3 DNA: TGTGCCTGGACTGAACTGGGAGACGATGGCTACACCTTC
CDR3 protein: CAWTELGDDGYTF

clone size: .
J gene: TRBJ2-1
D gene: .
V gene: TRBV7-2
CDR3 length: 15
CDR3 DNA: TGTGCCAGCAGCTTAGATTGGGCACCCTACAATGAGCAGTTCTTC
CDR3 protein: CASSLDWAPYNEQFF

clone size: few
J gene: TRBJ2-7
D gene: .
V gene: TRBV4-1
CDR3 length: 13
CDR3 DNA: TGCGCCAGCAGCCATGCTCGGAGACACGAGCAGTACTTC
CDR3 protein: CASSHARRHEQYF

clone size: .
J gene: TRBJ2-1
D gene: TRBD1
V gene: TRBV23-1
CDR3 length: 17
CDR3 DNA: TGCGCCAGAATTGACAGGGGGCCTTCTCTCGTCTACAATGAGCAGTTCTTC
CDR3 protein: CARIDRGPSLVYNEQFF

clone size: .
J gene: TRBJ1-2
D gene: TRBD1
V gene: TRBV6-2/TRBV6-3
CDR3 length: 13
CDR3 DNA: TGTGCCAGCAGTTACTCTACAGGGGGAGGCTACACCTTC
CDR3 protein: CASSYSTGGGYTF

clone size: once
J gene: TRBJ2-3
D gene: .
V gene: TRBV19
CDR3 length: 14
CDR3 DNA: TGTGCCACGAGGCCCCATGAGGTGCGGAATACGCAGTATTTT
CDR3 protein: CATRPHEVRNTQYF

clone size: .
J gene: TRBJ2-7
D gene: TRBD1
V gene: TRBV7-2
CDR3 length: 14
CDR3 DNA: TGTGCCAGCAGCCCGGGACAGGGGGTGAGCGAGCAGTACTTC
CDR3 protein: CASSPGQGVSEQYF

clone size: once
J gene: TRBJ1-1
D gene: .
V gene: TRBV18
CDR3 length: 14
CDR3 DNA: TGTGCCAGCTCACCGGGACACCCGAACACTGAAGCTTTCTTT
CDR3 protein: CASSPGHPNTEAFF

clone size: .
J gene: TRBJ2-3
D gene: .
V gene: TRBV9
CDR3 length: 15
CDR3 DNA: TGTGCCAGCACCCGTGGTCTAGAATTAACTGATACGCAGTATTTT
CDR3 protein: CASTRGLELTDTQYF

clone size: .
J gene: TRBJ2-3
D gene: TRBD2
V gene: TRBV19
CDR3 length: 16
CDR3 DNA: TGTGCCAGTAGTTTCCTGACTAGCGGGAACGGAGATACGCAGTATTTT
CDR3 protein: CASSFLTSGNGDTQYF

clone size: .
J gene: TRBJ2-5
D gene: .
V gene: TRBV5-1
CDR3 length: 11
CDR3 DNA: TGCGCCAGCAGTAGGGGAGAGACCCAGTACTTC
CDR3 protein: CASSRGETQYF

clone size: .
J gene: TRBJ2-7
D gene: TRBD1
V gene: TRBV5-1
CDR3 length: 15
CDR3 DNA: TGCGCCAGCAGCTTGGCGGGACAGGGCGGCTACGAGCAGTACTTC
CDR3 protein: CASSLAGQGGYEQYF